This TCR beta chain was recorded in a study of blood T cell repertoires in COVID-19. Germline V lookup: CDR1 MNHEY, CDR2 SMNVEV (reference sequence). V shed 5 bases and J shed 8 bases, with 12 bases lying between them. There are 13 residues in the CDR3. Categorization into cohorts depended on clinical history that participants reported. The protocol was immunoSEQ multiplex PCR, while the TCRdb copy is restricted to in-frame clones and leaves out a portion. The data contain about 320,000 clones, around 85% of them singletons. The clonotype was recovered from a woman aged 30 to 39 who had been exposed to COVID-19. V gene TRBV27 combines with J gene TRBJ2-2; D is perhaps TRBD2 (5 bases). The specimen was PBMCs or T cells enriched from blood (not recorded which). The CDR3 DNA reads as TGTGCCAGCAGTCTAGCCAGATGGGGGGAGCTGTTTTTT. Translated: CASSLARWGELFF.